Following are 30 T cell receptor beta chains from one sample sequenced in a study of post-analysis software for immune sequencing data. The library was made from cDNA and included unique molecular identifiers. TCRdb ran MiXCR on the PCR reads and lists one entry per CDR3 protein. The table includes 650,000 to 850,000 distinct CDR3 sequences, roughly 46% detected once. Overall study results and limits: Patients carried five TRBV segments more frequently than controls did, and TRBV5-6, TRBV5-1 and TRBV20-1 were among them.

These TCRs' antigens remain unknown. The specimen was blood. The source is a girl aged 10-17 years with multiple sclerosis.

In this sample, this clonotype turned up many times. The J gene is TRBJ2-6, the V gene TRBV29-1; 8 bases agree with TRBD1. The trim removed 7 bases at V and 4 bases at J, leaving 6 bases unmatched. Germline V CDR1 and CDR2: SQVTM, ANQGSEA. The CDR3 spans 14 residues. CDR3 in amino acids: CSAQGGPGANVLTF. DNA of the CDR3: TGCAGCGCACAGGGGGGCCCAGGGGCCAACGTCCTGACTTTC. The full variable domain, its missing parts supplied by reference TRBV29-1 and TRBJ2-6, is SAVISQKPSRDICQRGTSLTIQCQVDSQVTMMFWYRQQPGQSLTLIATANQGSEATYESGFVIDKFPISRPNLTFSTLTVSNMSPEDSSIYLCSAQGGPGANVLTFGAGSRLTVL.

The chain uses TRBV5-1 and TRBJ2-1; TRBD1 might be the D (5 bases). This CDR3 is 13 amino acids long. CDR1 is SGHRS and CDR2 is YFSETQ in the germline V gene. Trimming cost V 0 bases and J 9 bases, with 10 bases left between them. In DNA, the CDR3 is TGCGCCAGCAGCTTGGGTAGGGGCGCTGAGCAGTTCTTC. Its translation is CASSLGRGAEQFF.

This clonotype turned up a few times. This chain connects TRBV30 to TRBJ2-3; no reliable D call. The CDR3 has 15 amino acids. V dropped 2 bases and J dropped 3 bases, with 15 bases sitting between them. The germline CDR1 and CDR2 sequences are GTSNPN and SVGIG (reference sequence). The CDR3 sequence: CAWSRVGSRTDTQYF. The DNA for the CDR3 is TGTGCCTGGAGTCGGGTGGGAAGCAGAACAGATACGCAGTATTTT.

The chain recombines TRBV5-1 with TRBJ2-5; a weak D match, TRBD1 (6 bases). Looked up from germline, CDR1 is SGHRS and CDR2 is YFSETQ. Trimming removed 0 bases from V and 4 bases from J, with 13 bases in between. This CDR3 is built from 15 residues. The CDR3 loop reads CASSLALDSVETQYF. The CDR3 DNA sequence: TGCGCCAGCAGCTTGGCCTTGGACAGTGTAGAGACCCAGTACTTC. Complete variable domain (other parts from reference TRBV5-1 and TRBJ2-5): KAGVTQTPRYLIKTRGQQVTLSCSPISGHRSVSWYQQTPGQGLQFLFEYFSETQRNKGNFPGRFSGRQFSNSRSEMNVSTLELGDSALYLCASSLALDSVETQYFGPGTRLLVL.

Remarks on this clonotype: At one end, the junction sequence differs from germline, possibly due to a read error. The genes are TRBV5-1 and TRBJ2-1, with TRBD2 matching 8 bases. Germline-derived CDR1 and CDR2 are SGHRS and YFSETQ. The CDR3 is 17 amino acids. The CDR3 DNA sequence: TGCACCAGCAGCTTGGGGGCTAGCGGGTTGACCCTGAATGAGCAGTTCTTC. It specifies CTSSLGASGLTLNEQFF.

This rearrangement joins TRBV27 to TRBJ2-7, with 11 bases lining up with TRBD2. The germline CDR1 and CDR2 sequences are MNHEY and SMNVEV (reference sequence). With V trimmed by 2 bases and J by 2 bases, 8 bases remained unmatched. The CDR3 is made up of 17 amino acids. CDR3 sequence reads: CASSLKTSGILPYEQYF. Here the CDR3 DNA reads TGTGCCAGCAGTTTAAAGACTAGCGGGATCCTACCCTACGAGCAGTACTTC.

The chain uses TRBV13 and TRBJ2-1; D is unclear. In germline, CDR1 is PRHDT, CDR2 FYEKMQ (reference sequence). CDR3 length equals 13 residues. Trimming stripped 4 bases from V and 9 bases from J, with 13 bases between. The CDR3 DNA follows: TGTGCCAGCAGCTCCCTGAGTGGGCCTGAGCAGTTCTTC. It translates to CASSSLSGPEQFF.

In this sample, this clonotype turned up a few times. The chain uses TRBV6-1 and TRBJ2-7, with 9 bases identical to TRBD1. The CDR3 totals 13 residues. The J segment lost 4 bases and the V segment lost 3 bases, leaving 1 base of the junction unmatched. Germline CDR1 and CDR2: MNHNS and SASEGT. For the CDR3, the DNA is TGTGCCAGCAGTGAGGACAGGGGTTACGAGCAGTACTTC. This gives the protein CASSEDRGYEQYF.

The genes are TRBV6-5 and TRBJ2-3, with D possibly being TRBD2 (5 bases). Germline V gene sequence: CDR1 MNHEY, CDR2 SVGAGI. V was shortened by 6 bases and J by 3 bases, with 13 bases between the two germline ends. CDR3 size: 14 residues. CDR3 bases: TGTGCCAGCAGAGCGGCCATTCATACAGATACGCAGTATTTT. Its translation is CASRAAIHTDTQYF.

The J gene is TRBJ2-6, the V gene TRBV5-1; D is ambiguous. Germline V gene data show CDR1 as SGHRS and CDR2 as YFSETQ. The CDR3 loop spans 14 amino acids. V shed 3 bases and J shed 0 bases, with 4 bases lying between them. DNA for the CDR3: TGCGCCAGCAGCTCGATCTCTGGGGCCAACGTCCTGACTTTC. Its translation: CASSSISGANVLTF.

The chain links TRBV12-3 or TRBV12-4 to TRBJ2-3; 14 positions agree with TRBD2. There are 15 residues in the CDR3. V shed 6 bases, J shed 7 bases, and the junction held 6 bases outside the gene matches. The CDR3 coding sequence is TGTGCCAGCAGCAAGGGACTAGCGGGAGTAAATACGCAGTATTTT. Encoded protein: CASSKGLAGVNTQYF.

The chain's CDR3 is CASSSRGPNVLTF. In DNA form, the CDR3 reads TGTGCCAGCAGTAGCCGGGGCCCCAACGTCCTGACTTTC. V is TRBV12-3 or TRBV12-4 and J is TRBJ2-6; D possibly matches TRBD1 or TRBD2 (5 bases each). The CDR3 length is 13 residues. Trimming took off 5 bases at V and 8 bases at J, with 10 bases between the two ends.

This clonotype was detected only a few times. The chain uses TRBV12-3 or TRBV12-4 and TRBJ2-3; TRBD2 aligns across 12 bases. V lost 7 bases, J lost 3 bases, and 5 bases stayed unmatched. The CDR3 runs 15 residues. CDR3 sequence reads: CASTYGTSGTDTQYF. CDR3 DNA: TGTGCCAGCACCTACGGGACTAGCGGGACAGATACGCAGTATTTT.

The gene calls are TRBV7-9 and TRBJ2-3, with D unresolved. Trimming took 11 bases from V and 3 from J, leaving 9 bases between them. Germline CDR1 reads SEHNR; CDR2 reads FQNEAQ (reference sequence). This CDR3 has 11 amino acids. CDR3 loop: CAAQRTDTQYF. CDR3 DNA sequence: TGTGCCGCCCAAAGGACAGATACGCAGTATTTT.

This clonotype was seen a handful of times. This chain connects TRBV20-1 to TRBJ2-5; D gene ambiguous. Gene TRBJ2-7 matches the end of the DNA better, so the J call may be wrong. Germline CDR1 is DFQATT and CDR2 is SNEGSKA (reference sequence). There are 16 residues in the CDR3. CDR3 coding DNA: TGCAGTGCTAGAGATCTGGCTAGTCCAGTGGGGTACGAGCAGTACTTC. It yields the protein CSARDLASPVGYEQYF.

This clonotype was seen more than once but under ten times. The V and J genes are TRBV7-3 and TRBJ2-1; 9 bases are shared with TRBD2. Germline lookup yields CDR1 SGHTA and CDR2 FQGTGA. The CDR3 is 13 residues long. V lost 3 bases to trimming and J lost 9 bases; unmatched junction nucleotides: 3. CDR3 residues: CASSFPAGGEQFF. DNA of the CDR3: TGTGCCAGCAGCTTTCCAGCGGGGGGTGAGCAGTTCTTC.

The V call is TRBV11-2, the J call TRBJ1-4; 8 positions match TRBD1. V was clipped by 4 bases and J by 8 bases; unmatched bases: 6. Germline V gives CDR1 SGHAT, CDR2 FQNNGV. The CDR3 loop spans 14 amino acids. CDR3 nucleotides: TGTGCCAGCAGCTCCAGGACAGGGAAGGAAAAACTGTTTTTT. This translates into CASSSRTGKEKLFF.

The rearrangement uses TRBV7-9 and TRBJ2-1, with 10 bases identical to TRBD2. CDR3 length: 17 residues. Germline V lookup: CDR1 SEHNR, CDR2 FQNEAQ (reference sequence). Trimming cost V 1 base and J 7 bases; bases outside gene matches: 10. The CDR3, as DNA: TGTGCCAGCAGCTTAGGAGGGCTAGCGGGAGTTATAAATGAGCAGTTCTTC. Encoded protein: CASSLGGLAGVINEQFF. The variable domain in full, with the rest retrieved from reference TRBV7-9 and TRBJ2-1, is DTGVSQNPRHKITKRGQNVTFRCDPISEHNRLYWYRQTLGQGPEFLTYFQNEAQLEKSRLLSDRFSAERPKGSFSTLEIQRTEQGDSAMYLCASSLGGLAGVINEQFFGPGTRLTVL.

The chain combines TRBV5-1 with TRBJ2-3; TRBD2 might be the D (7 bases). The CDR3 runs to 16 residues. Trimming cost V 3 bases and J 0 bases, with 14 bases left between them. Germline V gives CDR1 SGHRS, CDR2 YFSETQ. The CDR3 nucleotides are TGCGCCAGCAGCTATTTGGGGGGGCCTAGCACAGATACGCAGTATTTT. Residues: CASSYLGGPSTDTQYF.

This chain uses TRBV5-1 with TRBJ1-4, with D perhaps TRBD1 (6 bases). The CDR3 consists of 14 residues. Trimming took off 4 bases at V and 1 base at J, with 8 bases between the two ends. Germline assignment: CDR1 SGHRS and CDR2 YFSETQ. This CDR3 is CASSQGLTNEKLFF. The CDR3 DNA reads TGCGCCAGCAGCCAGGGGTTAACTAATGAAAAACTGTTTTTT. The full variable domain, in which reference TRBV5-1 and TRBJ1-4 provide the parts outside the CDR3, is KAGVTQTPRYLIKTRGQQVTLSCSPISGHRSVSWYQQTPGQGLQFLFEYFSETQRNKGNFPGRFSGRQFSNSRSEMNVSTLELGDSALYLCASSQGLTNEKLFFGSGTQLSVL.

The CDR3 sequence: CSGGDHTF. CDR3 coding DNA: TGCAGCGGCGGAGACCACACCTTC. The chain combines TRBV29-1 with TRBJ1-2; D unclear. The CDR3 contains 8 residues. The germline CDR1 and CDR2 sequences are SQVTM and ANQGSEA. V lost 7 bases, J lost 12 bases, and 9 bases lay in between.

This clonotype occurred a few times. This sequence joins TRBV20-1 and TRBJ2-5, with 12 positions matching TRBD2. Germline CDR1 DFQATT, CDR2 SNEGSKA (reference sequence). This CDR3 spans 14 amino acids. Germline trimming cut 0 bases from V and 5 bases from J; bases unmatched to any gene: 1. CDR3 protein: CSARDGTSGETQYF. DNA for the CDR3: TGCAGTGCTAGAGACGGGACTAGCGGGGAGACCCAGTACTTC.

The CDR3 here is CASSPYVLAGAQETQYF. The CDR3 DNA reads as TGCGCCAGCAGCCCGTATGTCCTAGCGGGTGCGCAAGAGACCCAGTACTTC. The V gene is TRBV4-1, the J gene TRBJ2-5; TRBD2 matches at 8 bases. The junction had 12 bases not matched to a gene; V was cut back by 4 bases and J by 2 bases. This CDR3 comprises 17 residues. Germline lookup yields CDR1 MGHRA and CDR2 YSYEKL.

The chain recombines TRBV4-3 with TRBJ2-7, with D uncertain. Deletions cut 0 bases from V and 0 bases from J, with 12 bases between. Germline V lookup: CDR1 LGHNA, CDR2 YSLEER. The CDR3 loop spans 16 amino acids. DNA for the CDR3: TGCGCCAGCAGCCAAGACCGGTCCTCCTTCTCCTACGAGCAGTACTTC. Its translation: CASSQDRSSFSYEQYF.

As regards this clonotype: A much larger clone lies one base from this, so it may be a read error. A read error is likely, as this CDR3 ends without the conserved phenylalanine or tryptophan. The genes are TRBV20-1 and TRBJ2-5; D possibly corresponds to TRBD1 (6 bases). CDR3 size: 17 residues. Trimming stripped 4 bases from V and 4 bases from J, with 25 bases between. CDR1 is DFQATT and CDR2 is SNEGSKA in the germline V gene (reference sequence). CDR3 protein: CSATLMRGGTLGETQYL. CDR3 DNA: TGCAGTGCTACCCTTATGCGAGGGGGAACTCTGGGAGAGACCCAGTACTTG.

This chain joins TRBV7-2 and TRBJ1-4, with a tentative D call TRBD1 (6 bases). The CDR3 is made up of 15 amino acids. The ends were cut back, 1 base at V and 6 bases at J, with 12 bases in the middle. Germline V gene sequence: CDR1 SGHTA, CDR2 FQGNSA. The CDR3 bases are TGTGCCAGCAGCTTAGTGGTCAAGGGGGATGAAAAACTGTTTTTT. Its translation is CASSLVVKGDEKLFF.

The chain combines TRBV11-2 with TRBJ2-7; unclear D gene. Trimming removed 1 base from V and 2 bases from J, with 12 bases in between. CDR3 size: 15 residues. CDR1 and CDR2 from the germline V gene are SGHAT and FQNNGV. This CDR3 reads CASSLVLNTAYEQYF. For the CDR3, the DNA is TGTGCCAGCAGCTTAGTATTAAACACCGCCTACGAGCAGTACTTC.

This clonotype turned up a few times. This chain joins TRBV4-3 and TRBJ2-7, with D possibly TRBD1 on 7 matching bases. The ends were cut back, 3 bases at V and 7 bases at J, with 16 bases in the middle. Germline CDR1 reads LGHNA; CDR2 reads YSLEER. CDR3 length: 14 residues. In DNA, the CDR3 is TGCGCCAGCAGCCAGGACACAGGGGAGGTGGAGCAGTACTTC. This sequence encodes CASSQDTGEVEQYF.

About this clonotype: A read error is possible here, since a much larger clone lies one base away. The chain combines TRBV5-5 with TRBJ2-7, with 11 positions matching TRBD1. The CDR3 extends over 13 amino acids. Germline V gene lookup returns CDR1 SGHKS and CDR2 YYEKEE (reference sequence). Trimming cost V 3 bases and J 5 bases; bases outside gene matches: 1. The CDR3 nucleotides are TGTGCCAGCAGCTGGGACAGGGGGGACGAGCAGTACTTC. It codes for CASSWDRGDEQYF.

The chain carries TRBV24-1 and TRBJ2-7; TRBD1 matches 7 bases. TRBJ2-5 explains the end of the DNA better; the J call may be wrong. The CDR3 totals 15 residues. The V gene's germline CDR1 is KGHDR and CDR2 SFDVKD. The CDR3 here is CATSDSKGARETQYF. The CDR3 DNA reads TGTGCCACCAGTGATTCAAAGGGGGCACGGGAGACCCAGTACTTC.